One and the same sample provided the 10 T cell receptor beta chains below, sequenced in a study of shared clonotypes between healthy human individuals. Positive CCR7 selection of CD45RO-negative cells yielded the naive CD8 cells, and terminally differentiated effector memory CD45RA+ cells were excluded. Some clones are missing from TCRdb's copy, which holds only in-frame ones; the method was immunoSEQ multiplex PCR. The data contain about 2.1 million clones, over 85% of them seen just once; the ten biggest clones take up under 2%. Sample: naive CD8+ T cells from PBMCs. These receptors originate from a man between 18 and 35 years old in good health. Some clones in this sample may be carry-over from other donors' samples.

V is TRBV6-5 and J is TRBJ2-7; weak D call: TRBD2 (5 bases). Trimming took off 0 bases at V and 6 bases at J, with 15 bases between the two ends. Germline CDR1 reads MNHEY; CDR2 reads SVGAGI. CDR3 length: 15 amino acids. The CDR3 spells CASSYSFDEGGEQYF. CDR3 coding DNA: TGTGCCAGCAGTTACTCGTTCGATGAAGGAGGCGAGCAGTACTTC.

The chain employs TRBV27 and TRBJ2-2; D remains ambiguous. The CDR3 runs to 15 residues. Germline values: CDR1 MNHEY, CDR2 SMNVEV (reference sequence). V lost 7 bases, J lost 0 bases, and 12 bases lay in between. CDR3 region: CASKRTFANTGELFF. The CDR3 nucleotides read TGTGCCAGCAAGAGGACGTTCGCGAACACCGGGGAGCTGTTTTTT.

This chain links TRBV5-6 with TRBJ2-7; a weak D match, TRBD2 (7 bases). V was shortened by 2 bases and J by 6 bases, with 12 bases between the two germline ends. The germline V gene has CDR1 SGHDT and CDR2 YYEEEE. The length of the CDR3 is 13 residues. CDR3 loop: CASSFGGPGEQYF. The CDR3 coding sequence is TGTGCCAGCAGCTTCGGGGGGCCTGGCGAGCAGTACTTC. The entire variable domain, with the rest obtained from reference TRBV5-6 and TRBJ2-7, is as follows: DAGVTQSPTHLIKTRGQQVTLRCSPKSGHDTVSWYQQALGQGPQFIFQYYEEEERQRGNFPDRFSGHQFPNYSSELNVNALLLGDSALYLCASSFGGPGEQYFGPGTRLTVT.

This clone occurred a few times. The sample has other DNA sequences that encode this CDR3 too. The chain combines TRBV11-2 with TRBJ2-7; D is unclear. V lost 0 bases and J 4 bases, leaving 1 base between the germline ends. Germline CDR1 SGHAT, CDR2 FQNNGV. The length of the CDR3 is 11 residues. Here the CDR3 DNA reads TGTGCCAGCAGCTTAGAATACGAGCAGTACTTC. It is translated as CASSLEYEQYF.

The chain is built from TRBV30 and TRBJ2-4; D gene unclear. There are 15 residues in the CDR3. Looked up from germline, CDR1 is GTSNPN and CDR2 is SVGIG (reference sequence). Trimming stripped 0 bases from V and 8 bases from J, with 17 bases between. The CDR3 here is CAWSVQWAPMDIQYF. The CDR3 DNA reads TGTGCCTGGAGTGTTCAATGGGCTCCAATGGACATTCAGTACTTC.

The rearrangement joins TRBV7-9 to TRBJ2-3; no clear D gene. Germline V gives CDR1 SEHNR, CDR2 FQNEAQ (reference sequence). V lost 1 base and J 2 bases, leaving 4 bases between the germline ends. The CDR3 has 13 amino acids. The CDR3 here is CASSLETTDTQYF. CDR3 bases: TGTGCCAGCAGCTTAGAGACCACAGATACGCAGTATTTT.

This sequence joins TRBV2 and TRBJ2-3; 7 bases align to TRBD1. Germline trimming cut 8 bases from V and 4 bases from J; bases unmatched to any gene: 15. The CDR3 is 16 amino acids. Germline values: CDR1 SNHLY, CDR2 FYNNEI. The CDR3 sequence is CASPDGDRSPADTQYF. The DNA of the CDR3 is TGTGCCAGCCCTGACGGGGACAGATCTCCGGCAGATACGCAGTATTTT.

The rearrangement links TRBV5-1 to TRBJ1-3; a possible D gene is TRBD1 (5 bases). The CDR3 extends over 15 amino acids. V was pared by 4 bases and J by 3 bases, with 14 bases between. The germline gives CDR1 SGHRS, CDR2 YFSETQ. The CDR3 sequence: CASSPDTGNGNTIYF. The CDR3 DNA sequence: TGCGCCAGCAGCCCGGACACAGGAAATGGAAACACCATATATTTT.

The chain is built from TRBV9 and TRBJ1-5; weak D call: TRBD1 (5 bases). Per germline, CDR1 SGDLS and CDR2 YYNGEE. The CDR3 consists of 13 residues. The germline V and J ends were trimmed by 8 bases and 6 bases, with 15 bases remaining between them. CDR3 sequence (DNA): TGTGCCAGGGAGGGAGAGGGGAGTCAGCCCCAGCATTTT. It codes for CAREGEGSQPQHF.

The chain joins TRBV6-5 to TRBJ2-2, with 8 bases identical to TRBD1. The CDR3 totals 14 residues. The junction had 6 bases not matched to a gene; V was cut back by 5 bases and J by 7 bases. The germline gives CDR1 MNHEY, CDR2 SVGAGI. The CDR3 protein is CASSPQGAGGELFF. DNA of the CDR3: TGTGCCAGCAGTCCCCAGGGGGCGGGCGGGGAGCTGTTTTTT.